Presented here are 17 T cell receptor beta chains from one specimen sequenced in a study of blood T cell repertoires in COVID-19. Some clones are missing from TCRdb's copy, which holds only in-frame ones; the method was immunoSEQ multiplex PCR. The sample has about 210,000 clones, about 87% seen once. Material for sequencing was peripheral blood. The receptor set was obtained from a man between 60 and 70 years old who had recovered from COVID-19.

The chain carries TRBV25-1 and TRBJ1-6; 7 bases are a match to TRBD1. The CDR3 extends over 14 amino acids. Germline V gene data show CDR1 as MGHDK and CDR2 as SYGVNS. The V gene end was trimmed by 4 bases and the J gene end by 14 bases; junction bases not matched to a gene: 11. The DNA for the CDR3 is TGTGCCAGCAGTGCCGGACAGGTCCTTAAGTCCCTCCACTTT. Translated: CASSAGQVLKSLHF.

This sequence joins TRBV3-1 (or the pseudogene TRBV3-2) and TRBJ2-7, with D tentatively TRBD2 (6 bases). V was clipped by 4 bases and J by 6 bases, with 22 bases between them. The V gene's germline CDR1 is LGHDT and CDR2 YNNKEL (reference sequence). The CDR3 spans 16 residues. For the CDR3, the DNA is TGTGCCAGCAGCCCCCAGCCGGCGGGAACCTCGTTCGAGCAGTACTTC. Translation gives CASSPQPAGTSFEQYF.

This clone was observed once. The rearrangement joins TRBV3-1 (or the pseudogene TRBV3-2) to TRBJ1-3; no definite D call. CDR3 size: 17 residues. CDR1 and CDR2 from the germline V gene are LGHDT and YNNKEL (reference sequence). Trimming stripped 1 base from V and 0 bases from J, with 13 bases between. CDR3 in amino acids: CASSQVPPESSGNTIYF. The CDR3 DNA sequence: TGTGCCAGCAGCCAAGTCCCGCCGGAGAGCTCTGGAAACACCATATATTTT.

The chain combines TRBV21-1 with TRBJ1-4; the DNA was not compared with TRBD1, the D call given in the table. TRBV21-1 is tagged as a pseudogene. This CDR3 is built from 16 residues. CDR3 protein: CASSRTGTATNEKLFF. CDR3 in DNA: TGTGCCAGCAGCAGGACAGGGACAGCAACTAATGAAAAACTGTTTTTT.

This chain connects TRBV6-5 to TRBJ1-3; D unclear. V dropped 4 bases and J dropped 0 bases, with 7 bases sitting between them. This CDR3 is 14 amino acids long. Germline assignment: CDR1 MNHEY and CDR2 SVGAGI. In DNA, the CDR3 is TGTGCCAGCAGTTTACATGACTCTGGAAACACCATATATTTT. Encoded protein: CASSLHDSGNTIYF.

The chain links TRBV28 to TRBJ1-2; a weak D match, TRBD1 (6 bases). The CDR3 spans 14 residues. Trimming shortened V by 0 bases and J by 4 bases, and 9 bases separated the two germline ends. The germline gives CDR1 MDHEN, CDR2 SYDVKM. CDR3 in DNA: TGTGCCAGCAGTTTATGGGGGGCAGGCTATGGCTACACCTTC. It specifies CASSLWGAGYGYTF.

The CDR3 DNA is TGTGCCAGTAGTCGGGACAGGGTAGTGAAGCCCCAGCATTTT. Its protein is CASSRDRVVKPQHF. This chain links TRBV19 with TRBJ1-5, with 9 bases fitting TRBD1. This CDR3 has 14 residues. The germline CDR1 and CDR2 sequences are LNHDA and SQIVND (reference sequence). Trimming at V came to 5 bases and at J to 8 bases, leaving 7 bases not matched to a gene.

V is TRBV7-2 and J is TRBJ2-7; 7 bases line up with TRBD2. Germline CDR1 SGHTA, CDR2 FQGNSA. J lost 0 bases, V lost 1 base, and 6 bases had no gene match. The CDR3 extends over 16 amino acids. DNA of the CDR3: TGTGCCAGCAGCTTAGATGGAGCGGGGAGCTCCTACGAGCAGTACTTC. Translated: CASSLDGAGSSYEQYF.

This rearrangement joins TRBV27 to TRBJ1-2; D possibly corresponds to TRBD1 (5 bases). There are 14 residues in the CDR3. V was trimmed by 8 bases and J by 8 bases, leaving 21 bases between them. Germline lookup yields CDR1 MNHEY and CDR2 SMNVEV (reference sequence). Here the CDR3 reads CASWSAGEGRGYTF. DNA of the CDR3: TGTGCCAGCTGGAGTGCGGGGGAAGGGCGGGGCTACACCTTC.

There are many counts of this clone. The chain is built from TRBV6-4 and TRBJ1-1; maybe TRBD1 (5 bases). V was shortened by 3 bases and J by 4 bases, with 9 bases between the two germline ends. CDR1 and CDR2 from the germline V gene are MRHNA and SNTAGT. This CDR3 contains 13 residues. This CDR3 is CASSEGDFTEAFF. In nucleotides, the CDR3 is TGTGCCAGCAGTGAGGGGGACTTCACTGAAGCTTTCTTT.

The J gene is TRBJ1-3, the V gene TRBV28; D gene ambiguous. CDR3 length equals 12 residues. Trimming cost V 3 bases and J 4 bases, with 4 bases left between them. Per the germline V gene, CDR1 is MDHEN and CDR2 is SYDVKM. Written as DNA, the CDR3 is TGTGCCAGCAGTTTGGCCGGAAACACCATATATTTT. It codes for CASSLAGNTIYF.

The CDR3 nucleotides are TGTGCCAGTAGGAGGGGGGATTCGGGAGGCGGCTACACCTTC. Translated: CASRRGDSGGGYTF. The genes are TRBV19 and TRBJ1-2; perhaps TRBD1 as D (6 bases). This CDR3 spans 14 amino acids. V was clipped by 6 bases and J by 8 bases, with 19 bases between them. Germline lookup yields CDR1 LNHDA and CDR2 SQIVND (reference sequence).

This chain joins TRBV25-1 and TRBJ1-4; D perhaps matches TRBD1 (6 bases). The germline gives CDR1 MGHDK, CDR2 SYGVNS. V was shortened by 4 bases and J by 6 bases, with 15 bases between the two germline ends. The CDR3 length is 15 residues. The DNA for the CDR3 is TGTGCCAGCAGTGTACCAAGGGGGGGAGATGAAAAACTGTTTTTT. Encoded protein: CASSVPRGGDEKLFF.

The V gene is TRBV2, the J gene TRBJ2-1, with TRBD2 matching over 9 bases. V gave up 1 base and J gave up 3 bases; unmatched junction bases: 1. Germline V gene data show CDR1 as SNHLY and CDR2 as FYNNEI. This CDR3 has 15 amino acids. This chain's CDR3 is CASSEVSGSYNEQFF. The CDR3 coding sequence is TGTGCCAGCAGTGAAGTTAGCGGGAGCTACAATGAGCAGTTCTTC.

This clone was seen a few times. The CDR3 loop reads CASRAHSSVVGYEQYF. In nucleotides, the CDR3 is TGTGCCAGTAGGGCCCACTCTAGCGTCGTAGGCTACGAGCAGTACTTC. This rearrangement joins TRBV19 to TRBJ2-7, with D possibly TRBD2 on 6 matching bases. The V gene's germline CDR1 is LNHDA and CDR2 SQIVND (reference sequence). The CDR3 has 16 amino acids. V was trimmed by 6 bases and J by 3 bases, leaving 21 bases between them.

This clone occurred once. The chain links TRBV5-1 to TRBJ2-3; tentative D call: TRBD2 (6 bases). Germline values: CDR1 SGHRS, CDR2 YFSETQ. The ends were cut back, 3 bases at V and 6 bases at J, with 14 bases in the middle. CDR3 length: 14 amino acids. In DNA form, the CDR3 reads TGCGCCAGCAGCTGGAGGGTCAGTAGGGATACGCAGTATTTT. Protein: CASSWRVSRDTQYF.

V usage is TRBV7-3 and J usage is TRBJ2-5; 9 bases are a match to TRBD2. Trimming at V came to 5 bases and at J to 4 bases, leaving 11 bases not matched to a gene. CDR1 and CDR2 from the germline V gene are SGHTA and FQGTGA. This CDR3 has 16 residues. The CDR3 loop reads CASSDGGRGLGETQYF. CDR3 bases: TGTGCCAGCAGCGATGGCGGGAGGGGCCTAGGAGAGACCCAGTACTTC. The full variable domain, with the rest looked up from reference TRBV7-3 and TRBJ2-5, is GAGVSQTPSNKVTEKGKYVELRCDPISGHTALYWYRQSLGQGPEFLIYFQGTGAADDSGLPNDRFFAVRPEGSVSTLKIQRTERGDSAVYLCASSDGGRGLGETQYFGPGTRLLVL.